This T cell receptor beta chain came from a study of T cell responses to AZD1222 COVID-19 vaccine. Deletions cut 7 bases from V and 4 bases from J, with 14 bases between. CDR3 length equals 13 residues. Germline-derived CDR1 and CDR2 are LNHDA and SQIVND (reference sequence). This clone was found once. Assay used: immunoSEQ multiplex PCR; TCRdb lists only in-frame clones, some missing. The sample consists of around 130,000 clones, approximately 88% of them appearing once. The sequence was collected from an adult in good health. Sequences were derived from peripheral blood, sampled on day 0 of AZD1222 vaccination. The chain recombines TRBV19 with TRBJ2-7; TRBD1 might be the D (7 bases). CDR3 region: CASTRQGGYEQYF. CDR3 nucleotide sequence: TGTGCCAGTACTAGACAGGGAGGATACGAGCAGTACTTC.